This TCR beta chain is from a study of shared clonotypes between healthy human individuals. Study-wide points: Across subsets, estimated richness was generally greater for naive than for memory populations.

Concerning this clone: Its cognate antigen is unknown.

All the donors were Caucasian adults who lived in Nashville, Tennessee. The split of CD4+ cells yielded CD45RA+ naive and CD45RA-negative memory subsets. This CDR3 contains 13 residues. Trimming took 8 bases from V and 5 from J, leaving 16 bases between them. In the original processing: Filtering differed because ImmunoSEQ produced junction-only sequences that carried no quality scores. Sequencing was performed with immunoSEQ multiplex PCR; in TCRdb, only in-frame clones are kept and a portion is missing. The V and J calls and the clone size are those of that table, but D and trimming were determined from the DNA. The sample records over 2 million clones, 85% to 95% being singletons.

This sequence originates from a young man in good health. Sequencing was performed on naive CD4+ T cells sorted from blood. Subset specified: CD45RA+ positively selected. The V call is TRBV5-3, the J call TRBJ2-5; D ambiguous. TRBV5-3 is noted as an ORF with a role that remains uncertain. The CDR3 protein is CASSVSLEETQYF. The CDR3 DNA reads as TGTGCCAGCAGCGTTTCCTTGGAGGAGACCCAGTACTTC.